Below are 10 T cell receptor beta chains sequenced from a single sample in a study of PD-1 blockade in classical Hodgkin lymphoma. Every patient had relapsed following autologous stem cell transplantation, and cohorts differed in brentuximab vedotin exposure. Generated by immunoSEQ multiplex PCR, the TCRdb table keeps only in-frame clones and is missing some. The profile shows over 85,000 clones, about four fifths of them singletons. The starting material was peripheral blood mononuclear cells (PBMCs), obtained before the second cycle of nivolumab. Receptors were obtained from a human donor with classical Hodgkin lymphoma.

The CDR3 DNA reads as TGTGCCATCAGTGAGTCGGGGGTAGATGGCTACACCTTC. Amino acid sequence: CAISESGVDGYTF. The V and J genes are TRBV10-3 and TRBJ1-2; the D gene is possibly TRBD1 (5 bases). Germline V gene lookup returns CDR1 ENHRY and CDR2 SYGVKD. Trimming removed 0 bases from V and 6 bases from J, with 8 bases in between. The CDR3 is made up of 13 amino acids.

This sequence joins TRBV5-6 and TRBJ1-2, with D possibly being TRBD1 (5 bases). Germline CDR1 reads SGHDT; CDR2 reads YYEEEE. This CDR3 has 15 amino acids. Trimming shortened V by 2 bases and J by 4 bases, and 15 bases separated the two germline ends. This CDR3 is CASSFTGRGTYGYTF. CDR3 nucleotides: TGTGCCAGCAGCTTTACAGGTCGCGGGACCTATGGCTACACCTTC.

The chain carries TRBV15 and TRBJ2-7; TRBD1 is a possible D gene (6 bases). Germline values: CDR1 LNHNV, CDR2 YYDKDF (reference sequence). With 0 bases removed from V and 3 bases from J, the gap between germline ends came to 9 bases. The CDR3 has 14 residues. This CDR3 reads CATSRDRGYYEQYF. In DNA, the CDR3 is TGTGCCACCAGCAGAGACAGGGGATACTACGAGCAGTACTTC.

J is TRBJ1-5 and V is TRBV10-3; D not certain. CDR3 length equals 12 residues. Trimming removed 4 bases at V and 4 bases at J, with 5 bases between. CDR1 and CDR2 from the germline V gene are ENHRY and SYGVKD. CDR3 in amino acids: CAISGQNQPQHF. DNA for the CDR3: TGTGCCATCAGTGGTCAGAATCAGCCCCAGCATTTT.

The chain recombines TRBV10-3 with TRBJ2-1; either TRBD1 or TRBD2 may fit D (5 bases each). The CDR3 consists of 13 residues. The ends were cut back, 4 bases at V and 8 bases at J, with 12 bases in the middle. Germline V gene lookup returns CDR1 ENHRY and CDR2 SYGVKD. The CDR3 DNA sequence: TGTGCCATCAGTGGGGCCGGGGCCGATGAGCAGTTCTTC. This sequence encodes CAISGAGADEQFF.

The sample holds a few counts of this clone. CDR3 in amino acids: CASSFLETQYF. The CDR3 DNA sequence: TGTGCCAGTAGTTTCTTAGAGACCCAGTACTTC. The rearrangement joins TRBV19 to TRBJ2-5, with no clear D. Trimming removed 5 bases from V and 4 bases from J, with 5 bases in between. Germline CDR1 LNHDA, CDR2 SQIVND (reference sequence). There are 11 residues in the CDR3.

The chain carries TRBV5-1 and TRBJ2-2; 13 nucleotides agree with TRBD2. This CDR3 region has 18 residues. J gave up 0 bases and V 3 bases, and 5 bases lay outside the gene matches. Looked up from germline, CDR1 is SGHRS and CDR2 is YFSETQ. Here the CDR3 DNA reads TGCGCCAGCAGCTCTGGACTAGCGGGAGTGGCGAACACCGGGGAGCTGTTTTTT. Translating it yields CASSSGLAGVANTGELFF.

This clone was counted a single time. The genes are TRBV28 and TRBJ1-1; D uncertain. Germline-derived CDR1 and CDR2 are MDHEN and SYDVKM. Between the trimmed V and J ends, which lost 3 bases and 3 bases, there was a span of 23 bases. The CDR3 runs to 18 residues. The CDR3 sequence: CASSFRTGSVGADTEAFF. The CDR3 DNA sequence: TGTGCCAGCAGTTTCCGGACGGGTTCGGTGGGAGCGGACACTGAAGCTTTCTTT.

The chain has TRBV15 and TRBJ2-5; 10 bases are shared with TRBD1. Germline CDR1 reads LNHNV; CDR2 reads YYDKDF (reference sequence). Unmatched junction bases numbered 6, after V lost 4 bases and J lost 1 base. The CDR3 spans 16 residues. Written as DNA, the CDR3 is TGTGCCACCAGCACACCGGGACAGGGGATCCAAGAGACCCAGTACTTC. It encodes CATSTPGQGIQETQYF. Looking up the rest from reference TRBV15 and TRBJ2-5 gives the full variable domain: DAMVIQNPRYQVTQFGKPVTLSCSQTLNHNVMYWYQQKSSQAPKLLFHYYDKDFNNEADTPDNFQSRRPNTSFCFLDIRSPGLGDTAMYLCATSTPGQGIQETQYFGPGTRLLVL.

This clone has a handful of counts. This sequence joins TRBV5-1 and TRBJ2-1, with D maybe TRBD2 (5 bases). V was cut by 0 bases and J by 1 base, with 8 bases left in between. This CDR3 has 15 residues. CDR1 and CDR2 (germline): SGHRS, YFSETQ. The CDR3 region has the DNA TGCGCCAGCAGCTTGGCCGAGGGATCCTACAATGAGCAGTTCTTC. The encoded protein is CASSLAEGSYNEQFF. The full variable domain, completed using reference TRBV5-1 and TRBJ2-1, is KAGVTQTPRYLIKTRGQQVTLSCSPISGHRSVSWYQQTPGQGLQFLFEYFSETQRNKGNFPGRFSGRQFSNSRSEMNVSTLELGDSALYLCASSLAEGSYNEQFFGPGTRLTVL.